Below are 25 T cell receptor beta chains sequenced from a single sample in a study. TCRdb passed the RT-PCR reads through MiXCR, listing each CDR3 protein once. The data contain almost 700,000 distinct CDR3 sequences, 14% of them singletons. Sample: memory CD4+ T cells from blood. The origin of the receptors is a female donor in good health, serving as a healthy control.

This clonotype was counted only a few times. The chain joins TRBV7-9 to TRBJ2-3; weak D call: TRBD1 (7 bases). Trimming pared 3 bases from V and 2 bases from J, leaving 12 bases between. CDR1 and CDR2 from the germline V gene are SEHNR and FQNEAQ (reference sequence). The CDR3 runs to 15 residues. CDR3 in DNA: TGTGCCAGCAGCTTCCAGGGGGGCCTCACAGATACGCAGTATTTT. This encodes CASSFQGGLTDTQYF.

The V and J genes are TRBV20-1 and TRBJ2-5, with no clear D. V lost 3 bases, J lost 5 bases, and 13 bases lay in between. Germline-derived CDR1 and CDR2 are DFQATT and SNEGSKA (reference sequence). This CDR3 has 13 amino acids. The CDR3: CSASARGGETQYF. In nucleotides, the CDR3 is TGCAGTGCTAGCGCCCGAGGCGGCGAGACCCAGTACTTC.

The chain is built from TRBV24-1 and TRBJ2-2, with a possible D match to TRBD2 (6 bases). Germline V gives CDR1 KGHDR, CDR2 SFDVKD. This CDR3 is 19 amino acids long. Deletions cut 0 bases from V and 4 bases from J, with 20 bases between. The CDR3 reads CATSDLAQEEGFVTGELFF. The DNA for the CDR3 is TGTGCCACCAGTGATTTGGCCCAGGAGGAGGGGTTCGTCACCGGGGAGCTGTTTTTT.

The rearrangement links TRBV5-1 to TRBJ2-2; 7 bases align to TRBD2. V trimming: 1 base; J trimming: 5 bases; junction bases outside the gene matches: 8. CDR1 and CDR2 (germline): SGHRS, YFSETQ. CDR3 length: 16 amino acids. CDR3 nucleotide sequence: TGCGCCAGCAGCTTGAAGGCTAGCGGCCCGACCGGGGAGCTGTTTTTT. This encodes CASSLKASGPTGELFF.

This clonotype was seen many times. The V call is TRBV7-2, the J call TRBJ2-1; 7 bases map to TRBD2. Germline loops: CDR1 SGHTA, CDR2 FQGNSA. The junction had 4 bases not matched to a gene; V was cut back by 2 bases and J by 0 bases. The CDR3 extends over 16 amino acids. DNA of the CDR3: TGTGCCAGCAGCTTATACGGGGGGAGCTCCTACAATGAGCAGTTCTTC. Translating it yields CASSLYGGSSYNEQFF.

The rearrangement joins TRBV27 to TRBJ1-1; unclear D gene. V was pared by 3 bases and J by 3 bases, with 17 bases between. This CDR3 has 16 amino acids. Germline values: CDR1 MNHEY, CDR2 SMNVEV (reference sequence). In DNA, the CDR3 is TGTGCCAGCAGTTTTGGGCCTAATTGGCCTGACACTGAAGCTTTCTTT. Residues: CASSFGPNWPDTEAFF.

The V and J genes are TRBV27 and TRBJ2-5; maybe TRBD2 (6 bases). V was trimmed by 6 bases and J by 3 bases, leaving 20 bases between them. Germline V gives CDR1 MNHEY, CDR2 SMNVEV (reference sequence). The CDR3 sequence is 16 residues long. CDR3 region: CASSSSSTSYKETQYF. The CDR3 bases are TGTGCCAGCAGCTCGTCGTCAACTAGCTATAAAGAGACCCAGTACTTC.

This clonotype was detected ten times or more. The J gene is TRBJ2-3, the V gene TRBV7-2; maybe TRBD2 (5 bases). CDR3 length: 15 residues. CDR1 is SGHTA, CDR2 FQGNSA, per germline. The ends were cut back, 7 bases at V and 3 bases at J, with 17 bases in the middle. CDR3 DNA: TGTGCCAGCAATCCCTCACGGGGATTAACAGATACGCAGTATTTT. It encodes CASNPSRGLTDTQYF. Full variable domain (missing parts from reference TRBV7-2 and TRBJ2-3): GAGVSQSPSNKVTEKGKDVELRCDPISGHTALYWYRQSLGQGLEFLIYFQGNSAPDKSGLPSDRFSAERTGGSVSTLTIQRTQQEDSAVYLCASNPSRGLTDTQYFGPGTRLTVL.

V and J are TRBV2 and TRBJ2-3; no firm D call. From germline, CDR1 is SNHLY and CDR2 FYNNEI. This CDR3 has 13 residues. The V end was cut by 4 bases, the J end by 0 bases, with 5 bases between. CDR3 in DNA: TGTGCCAGCAGTGGGGCCAGCACAGATACGCAGTATTTT. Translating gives CASSGASTDTQYF.

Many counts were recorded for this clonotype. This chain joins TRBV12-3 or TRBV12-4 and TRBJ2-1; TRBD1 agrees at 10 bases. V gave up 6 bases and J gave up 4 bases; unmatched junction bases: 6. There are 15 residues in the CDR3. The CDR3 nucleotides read TGTGCCAGCAGGACCGGGACAGGGGTATACAATGAGCAGTTCTTC. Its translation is CASRTGTGVYNEQFF.

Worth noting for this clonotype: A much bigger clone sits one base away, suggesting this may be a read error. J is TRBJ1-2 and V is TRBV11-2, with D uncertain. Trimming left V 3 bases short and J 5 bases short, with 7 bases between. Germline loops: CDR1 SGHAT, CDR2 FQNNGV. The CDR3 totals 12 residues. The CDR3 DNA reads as TGTGCCAGCAGCTTGGGAATGTATGGCTACACCTTC. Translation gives CASSLGMYGYTF.

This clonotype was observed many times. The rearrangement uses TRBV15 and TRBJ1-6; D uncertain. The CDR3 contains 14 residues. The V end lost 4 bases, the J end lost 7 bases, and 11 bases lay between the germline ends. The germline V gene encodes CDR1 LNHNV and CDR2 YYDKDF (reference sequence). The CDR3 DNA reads TGTGCCACCAGCATGCGGCAGCTCAATTCACCCCTCCACTTT. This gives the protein CATSMRQLNSPLHF.

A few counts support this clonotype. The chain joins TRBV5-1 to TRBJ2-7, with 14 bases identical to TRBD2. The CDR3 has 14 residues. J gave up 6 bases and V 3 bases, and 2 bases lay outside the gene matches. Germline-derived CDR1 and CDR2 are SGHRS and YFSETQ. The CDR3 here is CASSWGTSGGEQYF. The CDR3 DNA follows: TGCGCCAGCAGCTGGGGGACTAGCGGGGGCGAGCAGTACTTC.

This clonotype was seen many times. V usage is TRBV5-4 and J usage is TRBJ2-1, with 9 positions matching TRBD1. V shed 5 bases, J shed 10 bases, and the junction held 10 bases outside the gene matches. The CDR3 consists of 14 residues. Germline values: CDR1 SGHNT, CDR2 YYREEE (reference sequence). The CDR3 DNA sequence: TGTGCCAGCAGACCTGACAGGGGGGGAAGGGAGCAGTTCTTC. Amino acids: CASRPDRGGREQFF.

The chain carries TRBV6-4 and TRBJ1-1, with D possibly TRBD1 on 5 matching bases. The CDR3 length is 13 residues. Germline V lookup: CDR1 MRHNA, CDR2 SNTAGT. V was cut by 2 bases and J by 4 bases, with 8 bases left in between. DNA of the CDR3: TGTGCCAGCAGTGACAGGGGAAGCACTGAAGCTTTCTTT. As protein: CASSDRGSTEAFF.

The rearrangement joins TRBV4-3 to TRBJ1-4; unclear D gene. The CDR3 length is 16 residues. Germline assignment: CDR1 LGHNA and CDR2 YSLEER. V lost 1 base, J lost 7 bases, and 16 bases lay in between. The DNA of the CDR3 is TGCGCCAGCAGCCAAGCTCCGACCCAGATAGGTGAAAAACTGTTTTTT. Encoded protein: CASSQAPTQIGEKLFF.

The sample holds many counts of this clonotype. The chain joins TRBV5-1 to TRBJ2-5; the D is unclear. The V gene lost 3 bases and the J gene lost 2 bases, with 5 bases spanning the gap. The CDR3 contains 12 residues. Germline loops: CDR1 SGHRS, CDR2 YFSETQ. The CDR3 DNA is TGCGCCAGCAGCTACAATCAAGAGACCCAGTACTTC. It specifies CASSYNQETQYF.

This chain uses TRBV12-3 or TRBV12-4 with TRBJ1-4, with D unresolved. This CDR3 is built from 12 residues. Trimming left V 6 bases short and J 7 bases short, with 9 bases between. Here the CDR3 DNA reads TGTGCCAGCAGACCTGAGGGTGAAAAACTGTTTTTT. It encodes CASRPEGEKLFF.

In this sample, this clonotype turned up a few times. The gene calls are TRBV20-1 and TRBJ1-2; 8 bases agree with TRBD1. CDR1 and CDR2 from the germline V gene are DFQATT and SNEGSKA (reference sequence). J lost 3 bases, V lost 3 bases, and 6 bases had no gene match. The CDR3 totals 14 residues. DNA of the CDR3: TGCAGTGCTAGGGGGACAGGAGGGGACTATGGCTACACCTTC. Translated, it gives CSARGTGGDYGYTF.

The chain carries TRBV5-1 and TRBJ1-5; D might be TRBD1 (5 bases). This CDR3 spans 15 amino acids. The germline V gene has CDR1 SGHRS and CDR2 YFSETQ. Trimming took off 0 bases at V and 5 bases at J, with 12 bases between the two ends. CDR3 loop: CASSLAGAAHQPQHF. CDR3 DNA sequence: TGCGCCAGCAGCTTGGCTGGGGCCGCACATCAGCCCCAGCATTTT.

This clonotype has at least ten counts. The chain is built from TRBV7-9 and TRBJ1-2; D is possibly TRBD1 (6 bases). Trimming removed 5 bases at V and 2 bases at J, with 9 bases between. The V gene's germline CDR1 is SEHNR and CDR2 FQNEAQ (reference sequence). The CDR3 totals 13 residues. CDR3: CASSRDTNYGYTF. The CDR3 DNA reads TGTGCCAGCAGCCGGGACACGAACTATGGCTACACCTTC.

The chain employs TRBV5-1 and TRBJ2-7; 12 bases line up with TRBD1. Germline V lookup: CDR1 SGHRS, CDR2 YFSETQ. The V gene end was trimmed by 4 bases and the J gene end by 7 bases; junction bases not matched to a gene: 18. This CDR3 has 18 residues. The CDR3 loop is CASSRTGTGGAVSSEQYF. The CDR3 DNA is TGCGCCAGCAGCAGAACCGGGACAGGGGGCGCGGTATCGTCTGAGCAGTACTTC.

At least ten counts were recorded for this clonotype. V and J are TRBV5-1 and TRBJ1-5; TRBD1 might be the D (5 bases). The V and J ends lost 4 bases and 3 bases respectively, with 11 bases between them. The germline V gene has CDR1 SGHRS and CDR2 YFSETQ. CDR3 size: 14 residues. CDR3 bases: TGCGCCAGCAGCAGGGACGGGGTCAATCAGCCCCAGCATTTT. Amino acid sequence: CASSRDGVNQPQHF.

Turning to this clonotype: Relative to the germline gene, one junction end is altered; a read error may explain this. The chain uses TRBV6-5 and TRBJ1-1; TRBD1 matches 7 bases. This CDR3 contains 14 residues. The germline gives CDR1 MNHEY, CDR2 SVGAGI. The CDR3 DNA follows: TGTGCCAGCAGTTATCGGGGAGGGGGCACTCAAGCTTTCTTT. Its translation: CASSYRGGGTQAFF.

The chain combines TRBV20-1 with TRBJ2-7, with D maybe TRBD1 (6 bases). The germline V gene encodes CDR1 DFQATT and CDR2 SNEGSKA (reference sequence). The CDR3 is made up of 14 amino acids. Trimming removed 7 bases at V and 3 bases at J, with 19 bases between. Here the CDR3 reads CSVPRGSVRYEQYF. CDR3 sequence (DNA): TGCAGTGTCCCAAGGGGGTCAGTCCGCTACGAGCAGTACTTC.